These T cell receptor beta chains were read from a single sample in a study of T cells in Graves' hyperthyroidism and ophthalmopathy. In TCRdb, the multiplex PCR reads were re-called with MiXCR into one record per CDR3 protein. This repertoire shows under 300,000 distinct CDR3 sequences, about 15% found once; its top ten account for 30%. Sequences were obtained from blood. These receptors all stem from a woman between 50 and 59 years old with Graves' hyperthyroidism that later progressed to Graves' ophthalmopathy. The CDR3 runs from the conserved cysteine through the conserved F or W. The D gene is left open where the match is weak. Some rows mark clone size as missing; the rest say once, few, many or name a class of expanded clone.

>NA|TRBJ1-2|many|TRBV6-2/TRBV6-3|12
CASSLYRNGYTF
TGTGCCAGCAGTCTTTACCGAAATGGCTACACCTTC
>TRBD2|TRBJ2-2|many|TRBV28|14
CASQSGGNTGELFF
TGTGCCAGCCAGAGCGGGGGGAACACCGGGGAGCTGTTTTTT
>NA|TRBJ2-7|NA|TRBV5-1|15
CASSITGLRSYEQYF
TGCGCCAGCAGCATTACAGGTCTCCGATCCTACGAGCAGTACTTC
>NA|TRBJ2-7|NA|TRBV5-6|12
CASSQTGNEQYF
TGTGCCAGCAGCCAGACAGGTAACGAGCAGTACTTC
>TRBD2|TRBJ2-1|many|TRBV30|12
CAWRTTSPEQFF
TGTGCCTGGAGGACGACTAGCCCTGAGCAGTTCTTC
>NA|TRBJ2-7|many|TRBV12-3/TRBV12-4|14
CASSSLGAVGEQYF
TGTGCCAGCAGTTCCCTCGGTGCCGTTGGCGAGCAGTACTTC
>TRBD1|TRBJ2-4|NA|TRBV7-9|17
CASSLPPGQKAKNIQYF
TGTGCCAGCAGCCTACCCCCGGGACAGAAAGCCAAAAACATTCAGTACTTC
>NA|TRBJ2-4|many|TRBV12-3/TRBV12-4|17
CASSFKTGVGAKNIQYF
TGTGCCAGCAGTTTCAAGACTGGGGTTGGGGCCAAAAACATTCAGTACTTC
>NA|TRBJ1-2|NA|TRBV20-1|14
CSAQMGGGSYGYTF
TGCAGTGCCCAGATGGGGGGCGGGAGCTATGGCTACACCTTC
>NA|TRBJ2-5|many|TRBV30|13
CAWSLQGGETQYF
TGTGCCTGGAGCCTACAGGGAGGAGAGACCCAGTACTTC
>NA|TRBJ1-1|few|TRBV9|13
CASSVGPPGEAFF
TGTGCCAGCAGCGTAGGCCCCCCGGGTGAAGCTTTCTTT
>NA|TRBJ1-1|many|TRBV27|13
CASSRQVLTEAFF
TGTGCCAGCAGTCGACAGGTTTTGACTGAAGCTTTCTTT
>TRBD2|TRBJ2-1|many|TRBV5-1|16
CASSLRTSGRIYEQFF
TGCGCCAGCAGCCTTAGGACTAGCGGGAGGATCTATGAGCAGTTCTTC
>TRBD1|TRBJ1-1|many|TRBV24-1|12
CATSEGDREAFF
TGTGCCACCAGTGAGGGGGACAGGGAGGCTTTCTTT
>NA|TRBJ2-4|NA|TRBV30|14
CALGQGGTKNIQYF
TGTGCCTTGGGGCAAGGGGGGACCAAAAACATTCAGTACTTC
>NA|TRBJ2-1|NA|TRBV7-2|17
CASSFMWGGRGYNEQFF
TGTGCCAGCAGCTTTATGTGGGGTGGGAGGGGGTACAATGAGCAGTTCTTC
>TRBD2|TRBJ2-4|many|TRBV7-2|15
CASSLAAGIENIQYF
TGTGCCAGCAGCTTAGCAGCGGGAATAGAAAACATTCAGTACTTC
>NA|TRBJ1-2|few|TRBV3-1|17
CASSQDTQRRAVYGYTF
TGTGCCAGCAGCCAAGATACGCAACGGAGGGCAGTCTATGGCTACACCTTC
>NA|TRBJ2-7|many|TRBV6-2/TRBV6-3|12
CASGRYVYEQYF
TGTGCCAGCGGGAGGTACGTATACGAGCAGTACTTC
>TRBD1|TRBJ2-7|many|TRBV5-1|17
CASSLKRSGQGSYEQYF
TGCGCCAGCAGCTTGAAACGTTCGGGACAGGGTTCCTACGAGCAGTACTTC
>NA|TRBJ1-1|NA|TRBV28|13
CASSFPWGGEAFF
TGTGCCAGCAGCTTCCCTTGGGGGGGGGAAGCTTTCTTT
>NA|TRBJ2-7|many|TRBV6-6|15
CASSYGAASSYEQYF
TGTGCCAGCAGTTACGGGGCAGCCAGCTCCTACGAGCAGTACTTC
>TRBD2|TRBJ2-2|few|TRBV20-1|15
CSATGLAGNTGELFF
TGCAGTGCAACGGGACTAGCGGGAAACACCGGGGAGCTGTTTTTT
>TRBD2|TRBJ2-7|many|TRBV6-1|17
CASSRGLAGGFSYEQYF
TGTGCCAGCAGTCGGGGACTAGCGGGAGGTTTCTCCTACGAGCAGTACTTC
>NA|TRBJ2-3|many|TRBV18|15
CASSGTQLSTDTQYF
TGTGCCAGCTCGGGGACACAGCTCAGCACAGATACGCAGTATTTT
>NA|TRBJ2-1|many|TRBV20-1|16
CSATGTAIDSYNEQFF
TGCAGTGCTACCGGGACTGCGATCGACTCCTACAATGAGCAGTTCTTC
>TRBD2|TRBJ2-3|few|TRBV10-2|15
CASSEAGDVGDTQYF
TGCGCCAGCAGTGAAGCGGGGGATGTTGGAGATACGCAGTATTTT
>TRBD2|TRBJ2-1|many|TRBV11-2|15
CASSYSGRAIDEQFF
TGTGCCAGCAGTTATAGCGGGAGGGCCATTGATGAGCAGTTCTTC
>NA|TRBJ1-1|many|TRBV6-1|13
CASSIDRGTEAFF
TGTGCCAGCAGCATCGATAGAGGCACTGAAGCTTTCTTT
>NA|TRBJ2-2|many|TRBV12-3/TRBV12-4|13
CASSPTLTGELFF
TGTGCCAGCAGTCCCACGCTCACCGGGGAGCTGTTTTTT
>TRBD2|TRBJ2-3|many|TRBV20-1|15
CSAQDSGRAPDTQYF
TGCAGTGCCCAAGATAGCGGGAGGGCGCCAGATACGCAGTATTTT
>NA|TRBJ1-5|many|TRBV3-1|14
CASSLREGNQPQHF
TGTGCCAGCAGCCTCAGGGAGGGGAATCAGCCCCAGCATTTT
>TRBD2|TRBJ2-1|NA|TRBV5-4|15
CASSPGVAGDNEQFF
TGTGCCAGCAGCCCCGGGGTAGCGGGAGACAATGAGCAGTTCTTC
>TRBD2|TRBJ2-1|NA|TRBV18|16
CASRLAGGPSYNEQFF
TGTGCCAGCAGACTAGCGGGAGGGCCTTCCTACAATGAGCAGTTCTTC
>NA|TRBJ1-1|many|TRBV28|14
CASSLSWGRNEAFF
TGTGCCAGCAGTTTAAGCTGGGGCAGGAACGAAGCTTTCTTT
>NA|TRBJ1-1|many|TRBV6-1|12
CATSLMNTEAFF
TGTGCCACCTCACTAATGAACACTGAAGCTTTCTTT
>NA|TRBJ1-3|NA|TRBV4-1|14
CASSQDLGLAGLYF
TGCGCCAGCAGCCAAGATTTGGGGCTAGCGGGATTATATTTT
>TRBD2|TRBJ2-2|NA|TRBV7-9|15
CASSLVAGAVGELSF
TGTGCCAGCAGCTTAGTGGCGGGAGCGGTCGGGGAGCTGTCTTTT
>NA|TRBJ1-2|many|TRBV28|14
CASSFSKGHYGYTF
TGTGCCAGCAGTTTTTCTAAAGGCCACTATGGCTACACCTTC
>TRBD2|TRBJ2-3|NA|TRBV20-1|15
CSATKLAGGSDTQYF
TGCAGTGCTACAAAGTTAGCGGGAGGGTCGGATACGCAGTATTTT
>NA|TRBJ2-7|few|TRBV30|14
CAWSAISTMDEQYF
TGTGCCTGGAGTGCGATCTCGACGATGGACGAGCAGTACTTC
>TRBD1|TRBJ1-2|many|TRBV18|17
CASSPSPGGGDNYGYTF
TGTGCCAGCTCACCCTCTCCAGGGGGAGGGGATAACTATGGCTACACCTTC
>TRBD1|TRBJ1-4|few|TRBV20-1|13
CSAPITGEEKLFF
TGCAGTGCCCCTATTACAGGGGAAGAAAAACTGTTTTTT
>NA|TRBJ1-1|many|TRBV20-1|13
CSASEGREAEAFF
TGCAGTGCTAGTGAGGGGCGCGAGGCTGAAGCTTTCTTT
>NA|TRBJ1-5|many|TRBV27|15
CASSLRTVSNQPQHF
TGTGCCAGCAGTTTGAGGACAGTTAGCAATCAGCCCCAGCATTTT
>NA|TRBJ2-2|many|TRBV11-3|16
CASSLDITGSTGELFF
TGTGCCAGCAGCTTAGATATAACAGGGAGCACCGGGGAGCTGTTTTTT
>NA|TRBJ2-1|many|TRBV7-7|18
CASSLDPSPGGPYNEQFF
TGTGCTAGCAGCTTAGACCCGTCCCCAGGCGGTCCCTACAATGAGCAGTTCTTC
>TRBD2|TRBJ2-1|many|TRBV5-1|15
CASSPRTSLGNEQFF
TGCGCCAGCAGCCCTAGGACTAGCCTTGGCAATGAGCAGTTCTTC
>NA|TRBJ2-1|few|TRBV5-1|15
CASSFGQRGYNEQFF
TGCGCCAGCAGCTTTGGACAGAGGGGTTACAATGAGCAGTTCTTC
>TRBD2|TRBJ2-7|many|TRBV20-1|14
CSATLPAGVYEQYF
TGCAGTGCTACCCTCCCAGCGGGAGTCTACGAGCAGTACTTC
>TRBD1|TRBJ1-5|NA|TRBV5-4|14
CASSQGGGSQPQHF
TGTGCCAGCAGCCAGGGGGGAGGTAGTCAGCCCCAGCATTTT
>NA|TRBJ1-6|many|TRBV28|19
CASSLSLTGEAPPNSPLHF
TGTGCCAGCAGTCTTTCCCTGACAGGAGAGGCTCCACCGAATTCACCCCTCCACTTT
>TRBD1|TRBJ2-1|many|TRBV28|16
CASSSNRDRVYNEQFF
TGTGCCAGCAGCTCGAACCGGGACAGGGTCTACAATGAGCAGTTCTTC
>NA|TRBJ1-6|many|TRBV12-3/TRBV12-4|13
CASSLRLDSPLHF
TGTGCCAGCAGTTTGAGACTTGATTCACCCCTCCACTTT
>NA|TRBJ1-4|NA|TRBV9|14
CASSVGATNEKLFF
TGTGCCAGCAGCGTGGGGGCAACTAATGAAAAACTGTTTTTT